The clone carrying this T cell receptor (beta chain) was picked up a small number of times. Generated by immunoSEQ multiplex PCR, the TCRdb table keeps only in-frame clones and is missing some. The table shows 440,000 or so clones, with roughly 91% occurring only once. The data belong to a study of Ad26.COV2.S vaccination and SARS-CoV-2 variants. The V gene's germline CDR1 is SQVTM and CDR2 ANQGSEA. The CDR3 contains 11 residues. V was trimmed by 4 bases and J by 6 bases, leaving 9 bases between them. Treatment denoted: roughly 18 received Ad26.COV2.S at low or high dose, single or two shots; 5 received placebo; per-sample allocation not given. The study sampled participants on day 63 after the first vaccine or placebo injection.

The starting material was peripheral blood, obtained in a trial of Ad26.COV2.S vaccine versus placebo. The J gene is TRBJ1-1, the V gene TRBV29-1; the D gene is possibly TRBD1 (5 bases). The TCR was taken from a person aged 18 to 65 who received the Ad26.COV2.S COVID-19 vaccine or a placebo. The CDR3 nucleotides are TGCAGCGTTGTAGGACATTCTGAAGCTTTCTTT. This sequence encodes CSVVGHSEAFF.